This T cell receptor (beta chain) was recovered during a study of T cell repertoires in cytomegalovirus infection. TCRdb re-analysed the reads in MiXCR, keeping a single row per CDR3 protein. The sample holds 140,000 to 150,000 distinct CDR3 sequences; 25% to 35% are singletons and the top ten take roughly 50%. Study outcomes and limitations: Ex vivo, HLA-C-restricted CMV-specific TCR beta clonotypes prevailed over the rest of the response. Accumulated public TCR beta family frequency recognized individuals carrying CMV together with the relevant HLA.

This clonotype was found a few times. Its antigen is not known. The clonotype was recovered from a human donor in good health (CMV status not recorded). Some clones in this sample may be carry-over from other donors' samples. The material sequenced was CD8+ T cells from cultured PBMCs, taken from culture after CMV antigen stimulation.

CDR3 nucleotide sequence: TGTGCCAGCAGTTGGCTAGCGGTGAAAGAGACCCAGTACTTC. Protein sequence: CASSWLAVKETQYF. This sequence joins TRBV6-1 and TRBJ2-5; 7 bases are shared with TRBD2. CDR1 is MNHNS, CDR2 SASEGT, per germline. The CDR3 is 14 amino acids. Trimming cost V 5 bases and J 3 bases; bases outside gene matches: 6.